A selection of T cell receptor beta chains follows, all from one sample in a study of beta chain features in type 1 diabetes. The data were produced by immunoSEQ multiplex PCR, yet TCRdb's version contains in-frame clones alone and is incomplete. The sample lists hundreds of thousands of clones; about 70% were seen once. The sequenced sample was naive CD4+ T cells from blood. The receptors come from a man aged 25 to 40 in good health. The CDR3 runs from the conserved cysteine through the conserved F or W. A D gene is named only where the DNA matches it firmly. For some rows the clone size is stated as once, few or many, or as a class when expanded; others skip it.

J: TRBJ2-7
D: TRBD2
V: TRBV9
size: NA
CDR3: CASSVEGTSGREQYF
DNA: TGTGCCAGCAGCGTAGAAGGGACTAGCGGGAGGGAGCAGTACTTC

J: TRBJ1-4
D: TRBD1
V: TRBV30
size: NA
CDR3: CAWSRGQGPEKLFF
DNA: TGTGCCTGGAGTCGGGGACAGGGTCCTGAAAAACTGTTTTTT

J: TRBJ2-3
D: NA
V: TRBV7-9
size: NA
CDR3: CATFRAGGATDTQYF
DNA: TGTGCCACCTTCCGGGCGGGCGGGGCCACAGATACGCAGTATTTT

J: TRBJ2-3
D: TRBD2
V: TRBV7-2
size: NA
CDR3: CASSLSGGPADTQYF
DNA: TGTGCCAGCAGCCTGAGCGGGGGACCAGCAGATACGCAGTATTTT

J: TRBJ1-2
D: NA
V: TRBV30
size: few
CDR3: CAWSVVGLTF
DNA: TGTGCCTGGAGTGTAGTTGGCTTGACCTTC

J: TRBJ1-1
D: NA
V: TRBV29-1
size: NA
CDR3: CSVDPGPTQGEAFF
DNA: TGCAGCGTTGACCCAGGGCCCACGCAGGGTGAAGCTTTCTTT

J: TRBJ2-7
D: NA
V: TRBV30
size: NA
CDR3: CAWSHFYEQYF
DNA: TGTGCCTGGAGCCATTTTTACGAGCAGTACTTC

J: TRBJ1-2
D: TRBD1
V: TRBV7-9
size: NA
CDR3: CASSLPGQTEYGYTF
DNA: TGTGCCAGCAGCTTGCCGGGACAGACTGAATATGGCTACACCTTC

J: TRBJ1-2
D: TRBD1
V: TRBV7-2
size: NA
CDR3: CASSSGTGGNGYTF
DNA: TGTGCCAGCAGCTCTGGGACAGGGGGAAATGGCTACACCTTC

J: TRBJ2-3
D: NA
V: TRBV20-1
size: NA
CDR3: CSARTPDTQYF
DNA: TGCAGTGCTAGGACCCCAGATACGCAGTATTTT

J: TRBJ1-2
D: NA
V: TRBV30
size: NA
CDR3: CAWSRQENYGYTF
DNA: TGTGCCTGGAGTCGGCAGGAGAACTATGGCTACACCTTC

J: TRBJ2-6
D: TRBD1
V: TRBV25-1
size: few
CDR3: CASSRQGAGANVLTF
DNA: TGTGCCAGCAGCCGACAGGGGGCTGGGGCCAACGTCCTGACTTTC

J: TRBJ1-2
D: NA
V: TRBV6-7
size: once
CDR3: CASSYSAGLYGYTF
DNA: TGTGCCAGCAGTTACTCGGCAGGGCTCTATGGCTACACCTTC

J: TRBJ1-6
D: NA
V: TRBV6-5
size: NA
CDR3: CASSNRAYSPLHF
DNA: TGTGCCAGCAGTAATCGGGCCTATTCACCCCTCCACTTT

J: TRBJ2-3
D: NA
V: TRBV11-2
size: NA
CDR3: CASSLTSGSTDTQYF
DNA: TGTGCCAGCAGCTTAACCAGCGGGAGCACAGATACGCAGTATTTT

J: TRBJ2-1
D: TRBD2
V: TRBV2
size: NA
CDR3: CASGTSPDYNEQFF
DNA: TGTGCCAGCGGGACTAGTCCCGACTACAATGAGCAGTTCTTC

J: TRBJ2-1
D: NA
V: TRBV5-6
size: once
CDR3: CASSLRTWTGDNEQFF
DNA: TGTGCCAGCAGCTTGCGAACCTGGACGGGGGACAATGAGCAGTTCTTC

J: TRBJ1-6
D: NA
V: TRBV6-5
size: NA
CDR3: CASSRRGRLNSPLHF
DNA: TGTGCCAGCAGTCGGCGGGGGCGGCTTAATTCACCCCTCCACTTT

J: TRBJ2-5
D: NA
V: TRBV29-1
size: few
CDR3: CSVEGRVRETQYF
DNA: TGCAGCGTTGAAGGGCGGGTCAGAGAGACCCAGTACTTC

J: TRBJ2-7
D: TRBD1
V: TRBV7-2
size: few
CDR3: CASSPGFGGTGTYEQYF
DNA: TGTGCCAGCAGCCCCGGCTTTGGTGGGACAGGGACCTACGAGCAGTACTTC

J: TRBJ2-2
D: NA
V: TRBV29-1
size: few
CDR3: CSVIDRNTGELFF
DNA: TGCAGCGTGATCGACAGGAACACCGGGGAGCTGTTTTTT

J: TRBJ2-3
D: TRBD1
V: TRBV29-1
size: NA
CDR3: CSVDTGATDTQYF
DNA: TGCAGCGTTGACACAGGGGCCACAGATACGCAGTATTTT

J: TRBJ2-7
D: NA
V: TRBV29-1
size: NA
CDR3: CSVGTPGSSYEQYF
DNA: TGCAGCGTTGGGACGCCCGGTAGCTCCTACGAGCAGTACTTC

J: TRBJ1-4
D: NA
V: TRBV16
size: NA
CDR3: CASSQWETNEKLFF
DNA: TGTGCCAGCAGCCAATGGGAGACAAATGAAAAACTGTTTTTT

J: TRBJ2-7
D: TRBD2
V: TRBV7-2
size: few
CDR3: CASSLVAGRAEQYF
DNA: TGTGCCAGCAGCTTAGTAGCGGGACGGGCCGAGCAGTACTTC

J: TRBJ1-3
D: NA
V: TRBV30
size: NA
CDR3: CAWSDRLRGGNTIYF
DNA: TGTGCCTGGAGTGATCGTTTGCGAGGAGGAAACACCATATATTTT

J: TRBJ2-5
D: TRBD1
V: TRBV10-3
size: NA
CDR3: CAISPGQGTETQYF
DNA: TGTGCCATCAGCCCGGGACAGGGCACGGAGACCCAGTACTTC

J: TRBJ1-1
D: NA
V: TRBV30
size: few
CDR3: CAWSTGRTRF
DNA: TGTGCCTGGAGTACAGGACGGACCCGATTT

J: TRBJ2-4
D: TRBD2
V: TRBV4-3
size: few
CDR3: CASSPQRGEAQYF
DNA: TGCGCCAGCAGCCCCCAGCGGGGGGAGGCTCAGTACTTC

J: TRBJ1-6
D: TRBD1
V: TRBV30
size: once
CDR3: CACQGGASPLHF
DNA: TGTGCCTGTCAGGGGGGAGCCTCACCCCTCCACTTT

J: TRBJ2-2
D: NA
V: TRBV29-1
size: NA
CDR3: CSVSVAGELFF
DNA: TGCAGCGTTTCCGTAGCCGGGGAGCTGTTTTTT

J: TRBJ2-2
D: NA
V: TRBV7-9
size: NA
CDR3: CASSSYTGELFF
DNA: TGTGCCAGCAGCTCCTACACCGGGGAGCTGTTTTTT

J: TRBJ2-3
D: NA
V: TRBV29-1
size: NA
CDR3: CSVGGLTVHASTDTQYF
DNA: TGCAGCGTTGGGGGCTTGACAGTACATGCTAGCACAGATACGCAGTATTTT

J: TRBJ2-5
D: NA
V: TRBV7-2
size: NA
CDR3: CASSLPGQLYQETQYF
DNA: TGTGCCAGCAGCTTACCAGGGCAGCTCTACCAAGAGACCCAGTACTTC

J: TRBJ2-7
D: NA
V: TRBV29-1
size: NA
CDR3: CSVVYTTRSSYEQYF
DNA: TGCAGCGTTGTATACACCACCAGGAGCTCCTACGAGCAGTACTTC

J: TRBJ2-7
D: NA
V: TRBV29-1
size: few
CDR3: CSVEAGPYEQYF
DNA: TGCAGCGTTGAAGCGGGACCCTACGAGCAGTACTTC

J: TRBJ2-1
D: TRBD2
V: TRBV10-3
size: NA
CDR3: CAIRKTSGGNEQFF
DNA: TGTGCCATCAGAAAGACTAGCGGGGGTAATGAGCAGTTCTTC

J: TRBJ1-1
D: NA
V: TRBV30
size: NA
CDR3: CAWRASVPNTEAFF
DNA: TGTGCCTGGAGAGCCTCGGTCCCGAACACTGAAGCTTTCTTT

J: TRBJ2-3
D: NA
V: TRBV20-1
size: once
CDR3: CSAVKADTQYF
DNA: TGCAGTGCTGTAAAGGCAGATACGCAGTATTTT

J: TRBJ2-7
D: NA
V: TRBV28
size: NA
CDR3: CASSLPWYRGVYEQYF
DNA: TGTGCCAGCAGTTTACCCTGGTATAGGGGCGTCTACGAGCAGTACTTC

J: TRBJ2-3
D: NA
V: TRBV30
size: NA
CDR3: CAWSSLGFSTDTQYF
DNA: TGTGCCTGGAGTTCGTTAGGGTTTAGTACAGATACGCAGTATTTT

J: TRBJ2-5
D: NA
V: TRBV5-6
size: NA
CDR3: CASSEPGRQETQYF
DNA: TGTGCCAGCTCAGAACCAGGGAGACAAGAGACCCAGTACTTC

J: TRBJ2-5
D: TRBD2
V: TRBV30
size: NA
CDR3: CAWIWGRARETQYF
DNA: TGTGCCTGGATATGGGGGAGGGCCAGGGAGACCCAGTACTTC

J: TRBJ1-1
D: TRBD1
V: TRBV30
size: NA
CDR3: CAWRADRGSRNTEAFF
DNA: TGTGCCTGGAGGGCGGACAGGGGCTCCAGAAACACTGAAGCTTTCTTT

J: TRBJ2-7
D: NA
V: TRBV14
size: NA
CDR3: CASSQGIAFYEQYF
DNA: TGTGCCAGCAGCCAAGGGATAGCGTTCTACGAGCAGTACTTC

J: TRBJ2-7
D: TRBD1
V: TRBV5-6
size: NA
CDR3: CASSLPGQNSKQYF
DNA: TGTGCCAGCAGCCTGCCGGGACAGAACAGTAAGCAGTACTTC

J: TRBJ2-1
D: TRBD1
V: TRBV7-9
size: NA
CDR3: CASSPMGTGRVYEQFF
DNA: TGTGCCAGCAGTCCCATGGGGACAGGCCGGGTATATGAGCAGTTCTTC

J: TRBJ1-1
D: NA
V: TRBV15
size: few
CDR3: CATSLPGGTTEAFF
DNA: TGTGCCACCAGCTTACCCGGGGGAACCACTGAAGCTTTCTTT

J: TRBJ2-3
D: NA
V: TRBV30
size: NA
CDR3: CAWSVDDPDTDLFLSTDTQYF
DNA: TGTGCCTGGAGTGTAGATGATCCGGACACGGATCTTTTTTTGAGCACAGATACGCAGTATTTT

J: TRBJ2-2
D: TRBD2
V: TRBV7-2
size: NA
CDR3: CASSFKRGYTGELFF
DNA: TGTGCCAGCAGCTTCAAGCGGGGGTACACCGGGGAGCTGTTTTTT

J: TRBJ1-2
D: NA
V: TRBV27
size: NA
CDR3: CASSTGGNYGYTF
DNA: TGTGCCAGCAGCACGGGGGGTAACTATGGCTACACCTTC

J: TRBJ2-1
D: NA
V: TRBV30
size: once
CDR3: CAWRGSYEQFF
DNA: TGTGCCTGGAGGGGGTCGTATGAGCAGTTCTTC